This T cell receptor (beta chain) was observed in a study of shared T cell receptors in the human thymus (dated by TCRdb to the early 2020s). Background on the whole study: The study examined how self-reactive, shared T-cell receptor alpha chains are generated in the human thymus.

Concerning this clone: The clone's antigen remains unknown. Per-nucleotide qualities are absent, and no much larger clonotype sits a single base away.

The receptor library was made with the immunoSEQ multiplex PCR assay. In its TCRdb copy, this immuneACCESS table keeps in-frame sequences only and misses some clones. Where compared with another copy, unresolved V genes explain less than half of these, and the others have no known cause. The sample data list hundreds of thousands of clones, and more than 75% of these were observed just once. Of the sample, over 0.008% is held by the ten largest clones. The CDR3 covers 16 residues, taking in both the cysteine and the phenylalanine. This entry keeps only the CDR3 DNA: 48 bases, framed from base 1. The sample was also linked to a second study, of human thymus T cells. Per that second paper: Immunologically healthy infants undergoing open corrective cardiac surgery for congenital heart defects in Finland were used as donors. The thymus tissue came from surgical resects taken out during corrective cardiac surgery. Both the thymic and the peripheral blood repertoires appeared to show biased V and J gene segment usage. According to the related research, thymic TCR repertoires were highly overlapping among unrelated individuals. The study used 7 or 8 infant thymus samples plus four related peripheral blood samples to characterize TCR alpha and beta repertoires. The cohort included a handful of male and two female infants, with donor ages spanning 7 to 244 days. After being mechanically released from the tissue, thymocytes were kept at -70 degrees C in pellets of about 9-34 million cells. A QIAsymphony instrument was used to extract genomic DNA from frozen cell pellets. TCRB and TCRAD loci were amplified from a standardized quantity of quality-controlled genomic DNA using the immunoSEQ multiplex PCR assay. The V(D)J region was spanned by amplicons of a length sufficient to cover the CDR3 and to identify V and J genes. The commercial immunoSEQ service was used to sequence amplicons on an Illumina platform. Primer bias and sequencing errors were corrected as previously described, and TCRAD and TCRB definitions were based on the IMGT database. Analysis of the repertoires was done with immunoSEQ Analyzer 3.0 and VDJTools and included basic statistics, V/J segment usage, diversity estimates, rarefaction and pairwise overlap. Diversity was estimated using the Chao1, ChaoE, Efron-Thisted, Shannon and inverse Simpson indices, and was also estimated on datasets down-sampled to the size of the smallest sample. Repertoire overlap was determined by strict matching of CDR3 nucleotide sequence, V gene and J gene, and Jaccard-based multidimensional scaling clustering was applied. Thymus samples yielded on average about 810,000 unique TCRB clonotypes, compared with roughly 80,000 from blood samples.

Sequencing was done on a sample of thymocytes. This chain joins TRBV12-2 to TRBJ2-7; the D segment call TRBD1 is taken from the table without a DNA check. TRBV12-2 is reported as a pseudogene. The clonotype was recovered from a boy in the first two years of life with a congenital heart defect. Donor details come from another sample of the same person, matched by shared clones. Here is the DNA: TGTGCAAGTCGCTTAGCGCGAGGGGACACTACCTACGAGCAGTACTTC. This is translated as CASRLARGDTTYEQYF.